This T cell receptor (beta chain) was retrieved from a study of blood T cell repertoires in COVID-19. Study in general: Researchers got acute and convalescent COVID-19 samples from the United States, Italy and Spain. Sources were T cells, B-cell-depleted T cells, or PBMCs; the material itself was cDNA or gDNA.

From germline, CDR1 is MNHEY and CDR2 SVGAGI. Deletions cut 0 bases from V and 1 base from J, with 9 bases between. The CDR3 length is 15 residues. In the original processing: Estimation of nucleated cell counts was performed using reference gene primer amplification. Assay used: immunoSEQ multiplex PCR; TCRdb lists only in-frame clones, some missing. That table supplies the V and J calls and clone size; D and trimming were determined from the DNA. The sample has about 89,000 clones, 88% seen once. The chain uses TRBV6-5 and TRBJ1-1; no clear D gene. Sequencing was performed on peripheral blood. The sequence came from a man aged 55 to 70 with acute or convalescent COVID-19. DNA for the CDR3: TGTGCCAGCAGTTACTCCCAGGTAACGAACACTGAAGCTTTCTTT. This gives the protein CASSYSQVTNTEAFF.